Below, one T cell receptor (beta chain) is given with its context. The data stem from a study of control samples from healthy donors and cancer patients. Only in-frame clones appear in the TCRdb table, and some are missing; sequencing was by immunoSEQ multiplex PCR. The sample comprises 150,000 to 200,000 clones, almost 90% of which are singletons, and 1.4% rests with the top ten. The origin of this receptor is a woman aged 45-65 years in good health. Source material: blood.

The CDR3 DNA reads as TGTGCCAGCAGCTTAGGAGTCGGGGGGGACTCGGACACTGAAGCTTTCTTT. Protein: CASSLGVGGDSDTEAFF. The chain joins TRBV7-9 to TRBJ1-1; maybe TRBD1 (5 bases). Germline lookup yields CDR1 SEHNR and CDR2 FQNEAQ (reference sequence). Trimming stripped 1 base from V and 3 bases from J, with 18 bases between. The CDR3 length is 17 residues.